These 20 T cell receptor beta chains were all obtained from the same sample, sequenced in a study of PD-L1 blockade in urothelial cancer. The table came from immunoSEQ multiplex PCR; TCRdb's copy has only in-frame clones and leaves some out. The profile shows around 45,000 clones, 70% to 90% of them singletons. The material was PBMCs, obtained around atezolizumab (anti-PD-L1) treatment. The source of these receptors is an elderly man with urothelial cancer.

The genes are TRBV15 and TRBJ1-5; D might be TRBD1 (5 bases). Germline values: CDR1 LNHNV, CDR2 YYDKDF (reference sequence). V was cut by 1 base and J by 2 bases, with 18 bases left in between. CDR3 length: 18 residues. The chain's CDR3 is CATSRAGELWLGNQPQHF. CDR3 in DNA: TGTGCCACCAGCAGAGCGGGGGAGTTATGGCTCGGCAATCAGCCCCAGCATTTT.

The chain couples TRBV27 to TRBJ2-7, with 9 bases identical to TRBD2. The ends lost 6 bases at V and 3 bases at J; junction bases unmatched: 6. CDR3 size: 14 residues. Germline V lookup: CDR1 MNHEY, CDR2 SMNVEV (reference sequence). The CDR3 sequence is CASRPAGGVYEQYF. The CDR3 coding sequence is TGTGCCAGCAGACCGGCGGGGGGGGTCTACGAGCAGTACTTC.

The count of this clone is one. This CDR3 is CASSRTGGVSYEQYF. CDR3 bases: TGTGCCAGCAGCCGAACAGGGGGCGTCTCCTACGAGCAGTACTTC. The rearrangement uses TRBV11-2 and TRBJ2-7; TRBD1 matches at 9 bases. CDR3 size: 15 residues. The germline gives CDR1 SGHAT, CDR2 FQNNGV. Trimming at V came to 5 bases and at J to 0 bases, leaving 5 bases not matched to a gene.

This clone was detected only once. This rearrangement joins TRBV5-1 to TRBJ2-2, with TRBD1 matching 9 bases. The junction had 6 bases not matched to a gene; V was cut back by 3 bases and J by 3 bases. The CDR3 is 16 amino acids. Germline V gives CDR1 SGHRS, CDR2 YFSETQ. CDR3 loop: CASSSQGAGYTGELFF. The CDR3 DNA is TGCGCCAGCAGCTCACAGGGGGCGGGTTACACCGGGGAGCTGTTTTTT.

This chain joins TRBV29-1 and TRBJ2-3, with 13 bases matching TRBD2. Germline lookup yields CDR1 SQVTM and CDR2 ANQGSEA. V was pared by 3 bases and J by 1 base, with 1 base of the junction left unmatched. The CDR3 extends over 15 amino acids. CDR3 protein: CSVDGLAGGTDTQYF. CDR3 in DNA: TGCAGCGTTGATGGACTAGCGGGGGGCACAGATACGCAGTATTTT.

This chain connects TRBV25-1 to TRBJ2-3; possibly TRBD2 for D (5 bases). Trimming removed 4 bases from V and 6 bases from J, with 14 bases in between. CDR3 length equals 14 residues. Germline assignment: CDR1 MGHDK and CDR2 SYGVNS. The CDR3 DNA sequence: TGTGCCAGCAGTGCTTCGGGATTTTCGGATACGCAGTATTTT. This codes for CASSASGFSDTQYF.

V is TRBV9 and J is TRBJ1-2, with D unresolved. From germline, CDR1 is SGDLS and CDR2 YYNGEE. V was clipped by 4 bases and J by 8 bases, with 12 bases between them. The CDR3 spans 12 residues. CDR3 in DNA: TGTGCCAGCAGCCCACCGACCGGGGGCTACACCTTC. Encoded protein: CASSPPTGGYTF.

On this clone: The junction departs from the called germline gene at one end, perhaps through a read error. V and J are TRBV20-1 and TRBJ1-6; no clear D gene. The CDR3 consists of 11 residues. CDR1 is DFQATT and CDR2 is SNEGSKA in the germline V gene (reference sequence). The DNA for the CDR3 is TGCAGTGCTAGAGTGGAGGCTTTTCGTGTCTTT. Its protein is CSARVEAFRVF.

This clone is a singleton in its sample. The V gene is TRBV28, the J gene TRBJ2-2; D is unclear. The CDR3 sequence is 20 residues long. From germline, CDR1 is MDHEN and CDR2 SYDVKM. Trimming cost V 5 bases and J 0 bases, with 25 bases left between them. The CDR3 coding sequence is TGTGCCAGCAGTATCCACCTGGGCCAGACCCTTATTTCGAACACCGGGGAGCTGTTTTTT. This translates into CASSIHLGQTLISNTGELFF.

This chain uses TRBV7-9 with TRBJ1-5; D is possibly TRBD1 (6 bases). CDR3 size: 17 residues. Germline CDR1 reads SEHNR; CDR2 reads FQNEAQ (reference sequence). The V and J ends lost 4 bases and 4 bases respectively, with 20 bases between them. CDR3 in amino acids: CASSSSGQTRRNQPQHF. The CDR3 DNA reads as TGTGCCAGCAGCTCATCCGGACAGACCAGGAGGAATCAGCCCCAGCATTTT.

The V gene is TRBV18, the J gene TRBJ1-2, with TRBD1 identical over 10 bases. Germline CDR1 KGHSH, CDR2 LQKENI. Trimming removed 3 bases from V and 4 bases from J; junction bases left unmatched: 2. The CDR3 has 14 residues. The CDR3 coding sequence is TGTGCCAGCTCACCGGGACAGGGGTCCTATGGCTACACCTTC. Amino acids: CASSPGQGSYGYTF.

V is TRBV15 and J is TRBJ2-1; D gene ambiguous. V was clipped by 3 bases and J by 11 bases, with 17 bases between them. Germline-derived CDR1 and CDR2 are LNHNV and YYDKDF (reference sequence). The CDR3 is 14 amino acids. The CDR3 coding sequence is TGTGCCACCAGCAGCCCCCAGATTCCTAGTAAGCAGTTCTTC. Encoded protein: CATSSPQIPSKQFF. The variable domain in full, completed from reference TRBV15 and TRBJ2-1, reads DAMVIQNPRYQVTQFGKPVTLSCSQTLNHNVMYWYQQKSSQAPKLLFHYYDKDFNNEADTPDNFQSRRPNTSFCFLDIRSPGLGDTAMYLCATSSPQIPSKQFFGPGTRLTVL.

The chain couples TRBV28 to TRBJ1-5, with 7 bases fitting TRBD1. The CDR3 length is 14 residues. V lost 5 bases to trimming and J lost 5 bases; unmatched junction nucleotides: 6. From germline, CDR1 is MDHEN and CDR2 SYDVKM. CDR3 nucleotides: TGTGCCAGCAGTACCCGACAGGGTGATCAGCCCCAGCATTTT. Protein sequence: CASSTRQGDQPQHF.

This chain uses TRBV19 with TRBJ2-3, with 7 bases aligning to TRBD2. Germline CDR1 is LNHDA and CDR2 is SQIVND (reference sequence). The V gene end was trimmed by 4 bases and the J gene end by 3 bases; junction bases not matched to a gene: 4. The CDR3 totals 14 residues. CDR3 in DNA: TGTGCCAGTAGTAGCACCGGGAGGACAGATACGCAGTATTTT. Its translation is CASSSTGRTDTQYF.

V usage is TRBV6-1 and J usage is TRBJ2-4; D is ambiguous. The germline V and J ends were trimmed by 1 base and 3 bases, with 10 bases remaining between them. Germline V gene sequence: CDR1 MNHNS, CDR2 SASEGT. There are 15 residues in the CDR3. For the CDR3, the DNA is TGTGCCAGCAGTGAAGTTGAGGCTGGCAAAAACATTCAGTACTTC. Residues: CASSEVEAGKNIQYF.

The chain uses TRBV30 and TRBJ1-2; the match to TRBD1 covers 8 bases. The junction had 5 bases not matched to a gene; V was cut back by 3 bases and J by 5 bases. The V gene's germline CDR1 is GTSNPN and CDR2 SVGIG (reference sequence). CDR3 size: 13 residues. CDR3 in amino acids: CAWSAGTGYGYTF. The DNA of the CDR3 is TGTGCCTGGAGCGCCGGGACAGGATATGGCTACACCTTC.

The V call is TRBV27, the J call TRBJ2-7, with a possible D match to TRBD1 (5 bases). Between the trimmed V and J ends, which lost 7 bases and 2 bases, there was a span of 15 bases. Germline CDR1 and CDR2: MNHEY and SMNVEV (reference sequence). This CDR3 is built from 14 residues. This chain's CDR3 is CASKAQAGPYEQYF. In DNA, the CDR3 is TGTGCCAGCAAGGCACAGGCCGGACCCTACGAGCAGTACTTC.

The chain employs TRBV5-1 and TRBJ2-5, with 7 bases identical to TRBD2. Looked up from germline, CDR1 is SGHRS and CDR2 is YFSETQ. V shed 4 bases and J 2 bases; nucleotides not matched to a gene: 8. The CDR3 consists of 15 residues. CDR3 in DNA: TGCGCCAGCAGCGCCGCTAGCGGACCTCAAGAGACCCAGTACTTC. Residues: CASSAASGPQETQYF.

J is TRBJ2-1 and V is TRBV5-4; D is possibly TRBD1 (6 bases). Germline loops: CDR1 SGHNT, CDR2 YYREEE (reference sequence). The CDR3 has 15 amino acids. V dropped 1 base and J dropped 4 bases, with 12 bases sitting between them. The CDR3 protein is CASSLRQAYYNEQFF. The CDR3 nucleotides read TGTGCCAGCAGCTTGAGACAGGCGTATTACAATGAGCAGTTCTTC. Drawing the rest from reference TRBV5-4 and TRBJ2-1, the complete variable domain is ETGVTQSPTHLIKTRGQQVTLRCSSQSGHNTVSWYQQALGQGPQFIFQYYREEENGRGNFPPRFSGLQFPNYSSELNVNALELDDSALYLCASSLRQAYYNEQFFGPGTRLTVL.

This chain joins TRBV9 and TRBJ2-7; a possible D gene is TRBD2 (6 bases). The V and J ends lost 3 bases and 0 bases respectively, with 16 bases between them. This CDR3 is 16 amino acids long. Germline CDR1 reads SGDLS; CDR2 reads YYNGEE. Here the CDR3 DNA reads TGTGCCAGCAGCGACAATCCTAGCGAAAGCTCCTACGAGCAGTACTTC. This encodes CASSDNPSESSYEQYF.